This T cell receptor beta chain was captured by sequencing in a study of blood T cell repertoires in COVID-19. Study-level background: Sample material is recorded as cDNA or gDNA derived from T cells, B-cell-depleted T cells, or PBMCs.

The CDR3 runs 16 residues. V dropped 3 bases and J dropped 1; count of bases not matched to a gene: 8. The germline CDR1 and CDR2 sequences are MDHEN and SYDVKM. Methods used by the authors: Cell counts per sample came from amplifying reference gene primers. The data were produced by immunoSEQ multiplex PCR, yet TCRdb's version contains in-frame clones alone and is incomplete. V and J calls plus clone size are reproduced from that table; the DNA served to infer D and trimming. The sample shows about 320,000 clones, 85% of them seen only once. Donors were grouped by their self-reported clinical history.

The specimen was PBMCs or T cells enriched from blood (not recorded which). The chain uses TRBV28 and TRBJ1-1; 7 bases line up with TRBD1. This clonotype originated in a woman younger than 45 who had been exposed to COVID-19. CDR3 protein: CASSFYRGGANTEAFF. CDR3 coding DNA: TGTGCCAGCAGTTTTTACAGAGGGGGCGCGAACACTGAAGCTTTCTTT.